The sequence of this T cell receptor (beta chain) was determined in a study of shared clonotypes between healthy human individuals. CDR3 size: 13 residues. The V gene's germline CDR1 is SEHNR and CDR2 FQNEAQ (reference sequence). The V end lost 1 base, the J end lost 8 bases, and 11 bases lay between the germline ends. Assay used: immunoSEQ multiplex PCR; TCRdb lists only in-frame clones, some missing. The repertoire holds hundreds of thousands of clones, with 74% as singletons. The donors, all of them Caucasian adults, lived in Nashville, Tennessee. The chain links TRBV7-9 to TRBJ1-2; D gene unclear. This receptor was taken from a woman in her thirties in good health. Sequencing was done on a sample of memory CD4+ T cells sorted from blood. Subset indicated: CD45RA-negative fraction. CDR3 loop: CASSLDLEYGYTF. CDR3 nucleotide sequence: TGTGCCAGCAGCTTAGATTTGGAATACGGCTACACCTTC. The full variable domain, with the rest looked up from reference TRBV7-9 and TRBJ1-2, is DTGVSQNPRHKITKRGQNVTFRCDPISEHNRLYWYRQTLGQGPEFLTYFQNEAQLEKSRLLSDRFSAERPKGSFSTLEIQRTEQGDSAMYLCASSLDLEYGYTFGSGTRLTVV.